This T cell receptor beta chain was sequenced during a study of cytomegalovirus exposure and HLA in healthy donors. Per germline, CDR1 MNHNS and CDR2 SASEGT. The CDR3 consists of 13 residues. V dropped 6 bases and J dropped 4 bases, with 13 bases sitting between them. Study-level findings and limits: While the bulk of TCR sequences proved rare, some public TCRs turned up in many donors.

This table comes from immunoSEQ multiplex PCR, and its TCRdb copy is limited to in-frame clones, with some not included. The sample consists of 100,000 to 150,000 clones, roughly 95% of them appearing once. Regarding this clone: Its specificity is unknown.

The rearrangement links TRBV6-1 to TRBJ2-7, with unresolved D. The clonotype was recovered from a man between 18 and 35 years old in good health and CMV-seronegative. Specimen: PBMCs. CDR3 residues: CASSSPNGYEQYF. The CDR3 bases are TGTGCCAGCAGCTCCCCCAACGGTTACGAGCAGTACTTC.